These T cell receptor beta chains were read from a single sample in a study of control samples from healthy donors and cancer patients. TCRdb keeps only in-frame clones here, not all; method: immunoSEQ multiplex PCR. The data hold 150,000 or so clones, with roughly 90% observed a single time. The sample consisted of blood. The receptors derive from a woman between 50 and 59 years old in good health. CDR3s leave out the opening cysteine and the closing phenylalanine or tryptophan.

CDR3aa: ASSSRPGTSGYNEQF; v_gene: TRBV5-4; j_gene: TRBJ2-1
CDR3aa: ASSIRDLSGEQY; v_gene: TRBV2; j_gene: TRBJ2-7
CDR3aa: ATSRDRRGSSGANVLT; v_gene: TRBV15; j_gene: TRBJ2-6
CDR3aa: ASSPGHPDTQY; v_gene: TRBV2; j_gene: TRBJ2-3
CDR3aa: ATSRAGIQSEKLF; v_gene: TRBV15; j_gene: TRBJ1-4
CDR3aa: AGTFRGRCSNSREQY; v_gene: TRBV10-1; j_gene: TRBJ2-7
CDR3aa: ASRDIGGGTGNSPLH; v_gene: TRBV7-8; j_gene: TRBJ1-6
CDR3aa: ATQTRAPGNTEAF; v_gene: TRBV19; j_gene: TRBJ1-1
CDR3aa: ASSLISGQPQH; v_gene: TRBV7-9; j_gene: TRBJ1-5
CDR3aa: ASSLWQTQETQY; v_gene: TRBV11-2; j_gene: TRBJ2-5
CDR3aa: ASSVASGPNTEAF; v_gene: TRBV9; j_gene: TRBJ1-1
CDR3aa: ASSREANQPQH; v_gene: TRBV27; j_gene: TRBJ1-5
CDR3aa: AWSPGARGEQY; v_gene: TRBV30; j_gene: TRBJ2-7
CDR3aa: ASSTRTVRDEQF; v_gene: TRBV18; j_gene: TRBJ2-1
CDR3aa: ASSPSPRGTDTQY; v_gene: TRBV18; j_gene: TRBJ2-3
CDR3aa: ASGTGGKAF; v_gene: TRBV12-3/TRBV12-4; j_gene: TRBJ1-1
CDR3aa: ASSPRQGIKYEQY; v_gene: TRBV14; j_gene: TRBJ2-7
CDR3aa: ASGLAGGTYEQY; v_gene: TRBV2; j_gene: TRBJ2-7